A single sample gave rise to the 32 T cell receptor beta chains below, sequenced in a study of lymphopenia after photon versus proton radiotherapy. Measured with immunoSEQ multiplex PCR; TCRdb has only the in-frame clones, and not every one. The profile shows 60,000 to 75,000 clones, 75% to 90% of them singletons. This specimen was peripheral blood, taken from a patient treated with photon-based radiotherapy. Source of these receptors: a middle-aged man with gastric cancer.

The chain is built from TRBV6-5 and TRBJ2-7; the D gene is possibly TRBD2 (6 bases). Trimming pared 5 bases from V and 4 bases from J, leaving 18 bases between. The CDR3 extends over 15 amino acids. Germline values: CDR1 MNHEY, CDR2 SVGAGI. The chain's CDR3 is CASSDLAGGEYEQYF. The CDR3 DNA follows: TGTGCCAGCAGTGACTTAGCCGGCGGGGAGTACGAGCAGTACTTC.

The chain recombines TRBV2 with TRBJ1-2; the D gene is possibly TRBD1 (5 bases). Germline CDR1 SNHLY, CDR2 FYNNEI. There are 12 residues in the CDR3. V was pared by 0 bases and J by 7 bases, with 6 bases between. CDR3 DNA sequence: TGTGCCAGCAGTGAAGCAGGGGTTGGCTACACCTTC. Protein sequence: CASSEAGVGYTF.

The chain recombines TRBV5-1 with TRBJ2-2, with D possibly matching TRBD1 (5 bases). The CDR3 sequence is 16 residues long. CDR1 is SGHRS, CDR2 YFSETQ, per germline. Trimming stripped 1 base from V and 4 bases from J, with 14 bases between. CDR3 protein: CASSLRGSLSTGELFF. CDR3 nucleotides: TGCGCCAGCAGCTTGAGGGGTAGCCTCAGCACCGGGGAGCTGTTTTTT.

CDR3 amino acids: CASSVLGNTEAFF. The CDR3 region has the DNA TGTGCCAGCAGTGTGCTCGGAAACACTGAAGCTTTCTTT. The V gene is TRBV2, the J gene TRBJ1-1; no clear D gene. V gave up 4 bases and J gave up 2 bases, with 8 bases separating them. Germline values: CDR1 SNHLY, CDR2 FYNNEI. The CDR3 extends over 13 amino acids.

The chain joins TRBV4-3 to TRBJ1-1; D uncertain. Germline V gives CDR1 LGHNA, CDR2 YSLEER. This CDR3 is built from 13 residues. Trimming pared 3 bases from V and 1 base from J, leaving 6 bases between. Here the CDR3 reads CASSQYENTEAFF. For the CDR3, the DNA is TGCGCCAGCAGCCAGTATGAGAACACTGAAGCTTTCTTT.

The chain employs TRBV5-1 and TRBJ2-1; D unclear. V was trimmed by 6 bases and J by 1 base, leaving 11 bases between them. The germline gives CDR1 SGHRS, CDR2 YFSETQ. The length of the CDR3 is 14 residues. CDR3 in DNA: TGCGCCAGCACCTCAGACAATTCCTACAATGAGCAGTTCTTC. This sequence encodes CASTSDNSYNEQFF.

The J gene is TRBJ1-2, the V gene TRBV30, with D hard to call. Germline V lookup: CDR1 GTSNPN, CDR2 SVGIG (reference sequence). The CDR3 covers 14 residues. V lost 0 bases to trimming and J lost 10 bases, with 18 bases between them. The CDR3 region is CAWSVRRNLDFYTF. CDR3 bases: TGTGCCTGGAGTGTACGGAGGAACCTGGACTTCTACACCTTC.

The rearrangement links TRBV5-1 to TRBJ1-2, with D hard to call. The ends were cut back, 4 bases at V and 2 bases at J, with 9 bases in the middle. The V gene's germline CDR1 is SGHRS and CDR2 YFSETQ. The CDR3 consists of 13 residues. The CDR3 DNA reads TGCGCCAGCAGCCCGGACGGGAACTATGGCTACACCTTC. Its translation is CASSPDGNYGYTF.

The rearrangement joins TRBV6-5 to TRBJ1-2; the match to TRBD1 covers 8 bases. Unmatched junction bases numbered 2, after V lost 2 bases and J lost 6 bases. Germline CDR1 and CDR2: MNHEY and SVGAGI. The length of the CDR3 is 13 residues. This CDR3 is CASSYATGDGYTF. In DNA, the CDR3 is TGTGCCAGCAGTTACGCGACAGGGGATGGCTACACCTTC.

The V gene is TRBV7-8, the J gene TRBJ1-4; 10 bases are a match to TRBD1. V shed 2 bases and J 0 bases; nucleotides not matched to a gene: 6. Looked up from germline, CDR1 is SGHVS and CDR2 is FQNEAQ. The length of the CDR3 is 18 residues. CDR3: CASSLSDRGSATNEKLFF. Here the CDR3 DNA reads TGTGCCAGCAGCTTATCGGACAGGGGGTCCGCAACTAATGAAAAACTGTTTTTT.

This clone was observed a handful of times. The CDR3 here is CASSLGSGQGPEQYF. The CDR3 DNA is TGTGCCAGCAGCCTTGGGTCAGGGCAGGGCCCCGAGCAGTACTTC. The chain carries TRBV7-9 and TRBJ2-7; possible D gene TRBD1, 5 bases. Germline CDR1 and CDR2: SEHNR and FQNEAQ (reference sequence). The germline V and J ends were trimmed by 5 bases and 6 bases, with 20 bases remaining between them. This CDR3 contains 15 residues.

The CDR3 DNA is TGTGCCATCAGTGAGTCAACAGGGGACTACGAGCAGTACTTC. It specifies CAISESTGDYEQYF. This chain joins TRBV10-3 and TRBJ2-7; 7 bases fit TRBD1. Trimming at V came to 0 bases and at J to 3 bases, leaving 2 bases not matched to a gene. CDR3 size: 14 residues. The germline V gene has CDR1 ENHRY and CDR2 SYGVKD.

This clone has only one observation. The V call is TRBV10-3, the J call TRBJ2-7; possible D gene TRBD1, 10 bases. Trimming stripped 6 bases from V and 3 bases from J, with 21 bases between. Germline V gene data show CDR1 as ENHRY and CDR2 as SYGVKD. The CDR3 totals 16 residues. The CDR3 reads CAIRPASGTGDYEQYF. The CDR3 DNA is TGTGCCATCAGACCCGCTAGCGGGACAGGGGACTACGAGCAGTACTTC.

DNA for the CDR3: TGTGCTAGTGGAAGACAGGGGGCCTACACTGAAGCTTTCTTT. Protein sequence: CASGRQGAYTEAFF. This chain links TRBV12-5 with TRBJ1-1, with TRBD1 matching 10 bases. With V trimmed by 6 bases and J by 3 bases, 4 bases remained unmatched. This CDR3 has 14 residues. Germline-derived CDR1 and CDR2 are LGHNT and FRNRAP.

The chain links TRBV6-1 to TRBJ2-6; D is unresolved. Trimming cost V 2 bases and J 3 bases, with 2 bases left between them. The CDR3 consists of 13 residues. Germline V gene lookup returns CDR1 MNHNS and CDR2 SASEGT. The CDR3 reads CASSEYGANVLTF. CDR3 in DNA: TGTGCCAGCAGTGAATATGGGGCCAACGTCCTGACTTTC.

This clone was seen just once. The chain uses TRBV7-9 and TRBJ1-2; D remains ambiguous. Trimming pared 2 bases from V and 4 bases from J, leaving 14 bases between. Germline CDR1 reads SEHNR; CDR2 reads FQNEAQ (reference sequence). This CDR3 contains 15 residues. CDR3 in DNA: TGTGCCAGCAGCTTAACCCGAGTCGGAAGCTATGGCTACACCTTC. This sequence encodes CASSLTRVGSYGYTF. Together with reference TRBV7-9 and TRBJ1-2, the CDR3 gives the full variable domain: DTGVSQNPRHKITKRGQNVTFRCDPISEHNRLYWYRQTLGQGPEFLTYFQNEAQLEKSRLLSDRFSAERPKGSFSTLEIQRTEQGDSAMYLCASSLTRVGSYGYTFGSGTRLTVV.

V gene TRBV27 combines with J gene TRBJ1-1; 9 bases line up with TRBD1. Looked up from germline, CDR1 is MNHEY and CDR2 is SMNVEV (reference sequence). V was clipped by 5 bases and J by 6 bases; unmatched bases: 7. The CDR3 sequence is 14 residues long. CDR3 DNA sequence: TGTGCCAGCAGTCTGCGGACAGGGGTATCTGAAGCTTTCTTT. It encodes CASSLRTGVSEAFF.

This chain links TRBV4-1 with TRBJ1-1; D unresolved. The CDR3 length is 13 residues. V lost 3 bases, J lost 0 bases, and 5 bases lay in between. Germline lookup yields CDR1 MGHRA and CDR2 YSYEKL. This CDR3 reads CASSHPLNTEAFF. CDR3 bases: TGCGCCAGCAGCCACCCGTTGAACACTGAAGCTTTCTTT.

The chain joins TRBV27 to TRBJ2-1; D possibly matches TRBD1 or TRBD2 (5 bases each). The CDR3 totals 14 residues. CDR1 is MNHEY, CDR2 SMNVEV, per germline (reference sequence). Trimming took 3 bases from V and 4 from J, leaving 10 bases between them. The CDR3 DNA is TGTGCCAGCAGTTTGTTCAGGGAGTACAATGAGCAGTTCTTC. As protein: CASSLFREYNEQFF.

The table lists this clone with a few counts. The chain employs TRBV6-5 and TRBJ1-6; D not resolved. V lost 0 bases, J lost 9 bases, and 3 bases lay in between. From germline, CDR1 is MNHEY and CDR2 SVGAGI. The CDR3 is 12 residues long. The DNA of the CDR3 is TGTGCCAGCAGTTACTCGGGTTCACCCCTCCACTTT. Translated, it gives CASSYSGSPLHF.

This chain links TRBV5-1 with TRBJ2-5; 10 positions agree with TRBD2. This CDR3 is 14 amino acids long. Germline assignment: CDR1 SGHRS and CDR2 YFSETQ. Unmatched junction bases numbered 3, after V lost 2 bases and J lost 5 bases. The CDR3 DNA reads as TGCGCCAGCAGCTTTAGCGGGGGGAGCGAGACCCAGTACTTC. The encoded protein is CASSFSGGSETQYF.

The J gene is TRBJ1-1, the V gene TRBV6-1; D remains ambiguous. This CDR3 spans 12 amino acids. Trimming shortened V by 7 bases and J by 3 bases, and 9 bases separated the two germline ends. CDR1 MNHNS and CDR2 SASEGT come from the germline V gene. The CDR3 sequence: CASTRAYTEAFF. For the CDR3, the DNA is TGTGCCAGCACAAGGGCTTACACTGAAGCTTTCTTT.

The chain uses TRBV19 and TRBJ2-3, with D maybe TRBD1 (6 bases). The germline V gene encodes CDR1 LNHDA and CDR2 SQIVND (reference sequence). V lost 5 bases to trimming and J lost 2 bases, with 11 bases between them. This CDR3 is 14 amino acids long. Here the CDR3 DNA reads TGTGCCAGTAGTGTTACAGGGTCCACAGATACGCAGTATTTT. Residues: CASSVTGSTDTQYF.

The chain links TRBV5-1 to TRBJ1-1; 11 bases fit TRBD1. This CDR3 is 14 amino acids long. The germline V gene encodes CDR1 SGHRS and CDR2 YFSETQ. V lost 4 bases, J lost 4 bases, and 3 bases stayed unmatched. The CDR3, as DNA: TGCGCCAGCAGCCGAGGGACAGGGGGCACTGAAGCTTTCTTT. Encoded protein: CASSRGTGGTEAFF.

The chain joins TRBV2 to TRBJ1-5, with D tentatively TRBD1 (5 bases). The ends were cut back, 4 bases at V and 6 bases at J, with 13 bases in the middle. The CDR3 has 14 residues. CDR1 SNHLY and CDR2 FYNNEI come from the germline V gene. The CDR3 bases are TGTGCCAGCAGTGTATCAGGGCTCGCTCAGCCCCAGCATTTT. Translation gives CASSVSGLAQPQHF.

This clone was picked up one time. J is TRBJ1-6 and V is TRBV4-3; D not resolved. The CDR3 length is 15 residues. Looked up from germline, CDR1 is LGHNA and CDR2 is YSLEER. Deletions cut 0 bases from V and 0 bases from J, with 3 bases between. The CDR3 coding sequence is TGCGCCAGCAGCCAAGAAAGCTCCTATAATTCACCCCTCCACTTT. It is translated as CASSQESSYNSPLHF.

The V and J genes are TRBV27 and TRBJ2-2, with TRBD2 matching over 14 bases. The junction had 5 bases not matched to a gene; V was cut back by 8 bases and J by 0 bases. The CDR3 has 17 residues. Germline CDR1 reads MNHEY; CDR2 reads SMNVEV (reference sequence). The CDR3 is CASRLAGGRTNTGELFF. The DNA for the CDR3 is TGTGCCAGCCGACTAGCGGGGGGGCGAACGAACACCGGGGAGCTGTTTTTT.

CDR3: CASSLAGTDTQYF. DNA for the CDR3: TGTGCCAGCAGCTTGGCAGGGACAGATACGCAGTATTTT. The rearrangement joins TRBV11-2 to TRBJ2-3, with D possibly being TRBD1 (5 bases). Trimming stripped 3 bases from V and 3 bases from J, with 7 bases between. CDR3 length: 13 amino acids. CDR1 SGHAT and CDR2 FQNNGV come from the germline V gene.

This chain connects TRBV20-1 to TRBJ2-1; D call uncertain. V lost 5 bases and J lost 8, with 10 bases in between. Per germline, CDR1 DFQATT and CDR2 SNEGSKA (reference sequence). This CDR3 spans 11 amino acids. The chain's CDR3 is CSASFFDEQFF. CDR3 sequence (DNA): TGCAGTGCTTCTTTTTTTGATGAGCAGTTCTTC.

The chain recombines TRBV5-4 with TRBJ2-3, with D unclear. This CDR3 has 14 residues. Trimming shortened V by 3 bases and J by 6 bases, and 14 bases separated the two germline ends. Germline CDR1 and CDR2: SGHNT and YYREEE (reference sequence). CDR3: CASSSAASRDTQYF. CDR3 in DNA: TGTGCCAGCAGCTCTGCCGCATCACGCGATACGCAGTATTTT.

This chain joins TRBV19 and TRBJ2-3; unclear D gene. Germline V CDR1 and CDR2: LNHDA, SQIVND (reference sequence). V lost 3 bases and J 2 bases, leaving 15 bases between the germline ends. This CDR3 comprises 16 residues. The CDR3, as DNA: TGTGCCAGTAGTATGGGGTTGACCCAACCCACAGATACGCAGTATTTT. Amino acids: CASSMGLTQPTDTQYF.

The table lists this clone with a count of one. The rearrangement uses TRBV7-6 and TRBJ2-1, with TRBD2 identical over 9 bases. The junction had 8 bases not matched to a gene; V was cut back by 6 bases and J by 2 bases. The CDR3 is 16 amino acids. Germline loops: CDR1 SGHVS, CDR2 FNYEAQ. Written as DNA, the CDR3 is TGTGCCAGCAGGGCAGGACTAGCGAAAACCTACAATGAGCAGTTCTTC. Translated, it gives CASRAGLAKTYNEQFF.